This T cell receptor beta chain comes out of a study of blood T cell repertoires in COVID-19. The overall study: From the United States, Italy and Spain came samples of acute and convalescent COVID-19. T cells, B-cell-depleted T cells, or PBMCs provided the cDNA or gDNA that served as material.

Generated by immunoSEQ multiplex PCR, the TCRdb table keeps only in-frame clones and is missing some. Of about 270,000 clones listed, 85% to 90% are singletons. Participants' own reports of clinical history determined their cohort assignment. Germline CDR1 ENHRY, CDR2 SYGVKD. V was cut by 3 bases and J by 1 base, with 11 bases left in between. CDR3 length: 15 residues. The TCR sequence derives from a woman aged 30 to 39 with acute COVID-19. Sequenced sample: PBMCs or T cells enriched from blood (not recorded which). The chain carries TRBV10-3 and TRBJ2-3; TRBD2 might be the D (6 bases). CDR3: CAISDAGRRTDTQYF. The CDR3 nucleotides are TGTGCCATCAGTGACGCGGGACGCCGCACAGATACGCAGTATTTT.